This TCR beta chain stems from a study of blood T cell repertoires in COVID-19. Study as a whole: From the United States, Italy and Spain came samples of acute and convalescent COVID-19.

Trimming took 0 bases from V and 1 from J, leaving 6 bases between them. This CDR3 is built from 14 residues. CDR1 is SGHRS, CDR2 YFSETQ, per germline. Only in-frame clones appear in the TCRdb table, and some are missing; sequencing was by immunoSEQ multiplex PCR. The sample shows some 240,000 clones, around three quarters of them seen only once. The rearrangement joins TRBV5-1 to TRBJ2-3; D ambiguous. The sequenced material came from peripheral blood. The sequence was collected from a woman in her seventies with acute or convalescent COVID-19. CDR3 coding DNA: TGCGCCAGCAGCTTGGACAGTGGCACAGATACGCAGTATTTT. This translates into CASSLDSGTDTQYF.